These T cell receptor beta chains were read from a single sample in a study of OX40 agonist ivuxolimab in advanced cancers. Sequencing used immunoSEQ multiplex PCR; TCRdb keeps in-frame clones, though not all of them. The data show more than 70,000 clones, roughly 87% seen once. The sample consisted of CD4+ or CD8+ T cells sorted from blood, taken in a trial of the OX40 agonist ivuxolimab. Source of these receptors: an adult with an advanced solid tumor such as melanoma, head and neck, liver or kidney cancer. Each CDR3 is given with its conserved first and last residue.

V gene,CDR3 protein
TRBV4-3,CASSQGRARANYGYTF
TRBV5-1,CASSTTGAHQETQYF
TRBV7-2,CASSRVGTAYEQYF
TRBV7-8,CASGPGGGQFF
TRBV29-1,CSVERTGGETQYF
TRBV18,CASSPLRGNQPQHF
TRBV18,CASSPSGTPSGNTIYF
TRBV5-1,CASSLGQNTGELFF
TRBV1,CTSSQSGGGTGELFF
TRBV29-1,CSEKGQGVTEAFF
TRBV19,CASSRRASGVLYEQYF
TRBV7-9,CASSFGQASAGYTF
TRBV10-3,CATAGTSGVNEQFF
TRBV11-3,CASSLVAGGRTGELFF
TRBV11-2,CASSLGLANEQFF
TRBV19,CASSIRTVQETQYF
TRBV5-1,CASSSGTGGETQYF
TRBV7-9,CASSLQSWETQYF
TRBV5-1,CASSLGLAGSHEQYF
TRBV7-2,CASSLALAGGREQFF
TRBV28,CASSFSGDEQYF
TRBV18,CASSPPKGFDEQFF
TRBV7-2,CASSLVGLAGEGDTQYF
TRBV5-1,CASSLGRTFQETQYF
TRBV9,CASSVVRGQGHSYNSPLHF
TRBV11-3,CASSVDRGPYEQYF
TRBV9,CASSAGLAAGYEQYF
TRBV28,CASSQWDRGATEAFF
TRBV6-1,CASVIIQGRRQPQHF
TRBV5-1,CASSLDAGSYGYTF
TRBV5-1,CASSLMGGGETQYF
TRBV13,CASSLGPNVYEQYF
TRBV2,CAGSPDGYSNQPQHF
TRBV11-3,CASSFWQDTQYF
TRBV5-1,CASSSTTLAGYEQFF
TRBV4-2,CASSQGSRGTNEQFF
TRBV28,CASSSHPGYEQYF
TRBV11-2,CASSLDRGVAGELFF
TRBV28,CASSLERNIQYF
TRBV29-1,CSVEEAGNSGNTIYF
TRBV14,CASSQEGMKEQFF
TRBV11-2,CASSYRGAGSTDTQYF
TRBV5-1,CASSSLSTGISTEAFF
TRBV5-4,CASHRGTGTPQLRGYTF
TRBV5-6,CASSLRDGGGYTEAFF
TRBV9,CASSVGASSYNEQFF
TRBV5-6,CASSLTGTGDGYTF
TRBV6-5,CASSPGSIEEKLFF
TRBV5-1,CASSFPRGGSPYEQYF
TRBV6-5,CASSYRRDLPYEQYF
TRBV5-1,CASSVRDGSTDTQYF
TRBV5-1,CASSLGQGNLNTEAFF
TRBV27,CASSPVRGQPQHF
TRBV7-2,CASSSLTRSSYNEQFF
TRBV28,CASSTPDSTDTQYF
TRBV6-5,CASNGGGGYEQYF
TRBV4-2,CASSQDRGTSVYEQYF
TRBV2,CASRLWGDRGDTEAFF
TRBV28,CASSYIYRGIEQYF
TRBV2,CASGGDGETQYF